The sequence of this TCR beta chain was determined in a study of cytomegalovirus exposure and HLA in healthy donors. The study drew the donors from its approximately 110-subject validation cohort, separate from the approximately 700-subject first cohort. The protocol was immunoSEQ multiplex PCR, while the TCRdb copy is restricted to in-frame clones and leaves out a portion. The top ten clones hold approximately 3.5% of a sample with 65,000 to 95,000 clones, 85% to 95% of them seen once. To note about this clone: Its antigen is unknown.

This CDR3 is built from 13 residues. Deletions cut 1 base from V and 7 bases from J, with 8 bases between. Per the germline V gene, CDR1 is LGHNA and CDR2 is YNFKEQ. Study outcomes and limitations: Confirmation was obtained in vitro that a few CMV-associated chains are specific for CMV antigens.

The sample consisted of PBMCs. The clonotype was recovered from a man between 18 and 29 years old in good health and CMV-seronegative. The gene calls are TRBV4-2 and TRBJ1-5; tentatively, D is TRBD1 (5 bases). Here the CDR3 DNA reads TGTGCCAGCAGCCAAGGGGGGGGGCAGCCCCAGCATTTT. It specifies CASSQGGGQPQHF.